What follows describes a single TCR beta chain. No antigen is known for it. Only in-frame clones appear in the TCRdb table, and some are missing; sequencing was by immunoSEQ multiplex PCR. The sample lists roughly 76,000 clones, around nine tenths occurring once. Patients with a history of autoimmune disease or on systemic immunosuppression were excluded. The CDR3 length is 15 residues. Trimming cost V 2 bases and J 4 bases, with 12 bases left between them. Per germline, CDR1 SGHDT and CDR2 YYEEEE. These data belong to a study of OX40 agonist ivuxolimab in advanced cancers. Whole-study context: Enrolled patients in dose escalation had cancers that were hepatocellular carcinoma, melanoma, renal cell or head and neck cancer. Study results and limitations: In a subset of nonresponders, normalized T-cell clonal expansion was also low.

The receptor comes from an adult with an advanced solid tumor such as melanoma, head and neck, liver or kidney cancer. The chain uses TRBV5-6 and TRBJ1-4; D may be TRBD1 (6 bases). The specimen was CD4+ or CD8+ T cells sorted from blood, collected in a trial of the OX40 agonist ivuxolimab. This CDR3 is CASSFYRANNEKLFF. The CDR3 region has the DNA TGTGCCAGCAGCTTCTACAGGGCTAATAATGAAAAACTGTTTTTT.